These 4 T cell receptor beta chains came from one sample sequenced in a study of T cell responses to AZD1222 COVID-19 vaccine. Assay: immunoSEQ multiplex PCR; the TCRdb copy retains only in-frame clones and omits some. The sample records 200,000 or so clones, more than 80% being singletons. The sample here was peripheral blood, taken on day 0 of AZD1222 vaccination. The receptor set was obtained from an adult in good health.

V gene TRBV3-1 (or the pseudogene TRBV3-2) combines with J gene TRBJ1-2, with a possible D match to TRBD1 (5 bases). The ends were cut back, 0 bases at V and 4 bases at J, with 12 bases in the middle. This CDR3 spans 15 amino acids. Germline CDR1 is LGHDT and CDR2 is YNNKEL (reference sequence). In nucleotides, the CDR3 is TGTGCCAGCAGCCAAGAATTAACTGGGACCTATGGCTACACCTTC. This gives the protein CASSQELTGTYGYTF.

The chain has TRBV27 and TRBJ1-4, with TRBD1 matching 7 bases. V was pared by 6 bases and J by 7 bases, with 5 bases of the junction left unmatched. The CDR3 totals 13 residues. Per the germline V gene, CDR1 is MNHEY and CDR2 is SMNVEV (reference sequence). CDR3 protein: CASSDRVGEKLFF. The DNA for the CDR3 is TGTGCCAGCAGCGACAGGGTGGGTGAAAAACTGTTTTTT.

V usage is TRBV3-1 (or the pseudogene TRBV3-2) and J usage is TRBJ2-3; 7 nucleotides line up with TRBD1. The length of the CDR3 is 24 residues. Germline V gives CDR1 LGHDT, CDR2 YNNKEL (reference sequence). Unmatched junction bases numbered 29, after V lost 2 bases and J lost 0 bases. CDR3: CASSQWGGGDTGTDTSHSTDTQYF. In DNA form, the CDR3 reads TGTGCCAGCAGCCAATGGGGTGGGGGCGATACCGGGACAGATACTTCTCATAGCACAGATACGCAGTATTTT.

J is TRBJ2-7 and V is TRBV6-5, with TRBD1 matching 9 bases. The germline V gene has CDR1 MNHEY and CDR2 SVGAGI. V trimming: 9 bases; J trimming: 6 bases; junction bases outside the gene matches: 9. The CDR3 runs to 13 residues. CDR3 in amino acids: CASTGTGNFEQYF. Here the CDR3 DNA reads TGTGCCAGTACCGGGACAGGGAACTTCGAGCAGTACTTC.